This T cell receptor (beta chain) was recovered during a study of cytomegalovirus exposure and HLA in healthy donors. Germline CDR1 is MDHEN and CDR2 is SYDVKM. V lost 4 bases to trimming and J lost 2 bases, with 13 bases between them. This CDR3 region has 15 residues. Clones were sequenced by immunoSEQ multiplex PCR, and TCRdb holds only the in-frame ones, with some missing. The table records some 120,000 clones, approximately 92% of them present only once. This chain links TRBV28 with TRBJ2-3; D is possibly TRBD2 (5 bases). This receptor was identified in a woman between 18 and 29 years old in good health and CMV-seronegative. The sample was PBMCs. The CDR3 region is CASSSLRGYTDTQYF. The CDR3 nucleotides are TGTGCCAGCAGTTCCCTCCGGGGTTACACAGATACGCAGTATTTT.